Given below is one T cell receptor beta chain in context. Looked up from germline, CDR1 is ENHRY and CDR2 is SYGVKD. V was pared by 3 bases and J by 2 bases, with 13 bases between. The CDR3 has 15 residues. Per the original data handling: Amplifying reference gene primers gave estimates of nucleated cell counts. Sequencing used immunoSEQ multiplex PCR; TCRdb keeps in-frame clones, though not all of them. V and J calls and clone size come straight from that table; D and trimming were deduced from the DNA. The top ten hold about 4.2% of the sample, which has approximately 210,000 clones, around 90% seen once. This sample stems from a study of blood T cell repertoires in COVID-19. On the study more broadly: COVID-19 samples from acute and convalescent phases originated in the United States, Italy and Spain. PBMCs, B-cell-depleted T cells, or T cells provided the cDNA or gDNA that made up the material.

The chain couples TRBV10-3 to TRBJ2-5, with D maybe TRBD1 (6 bases). The sequence came from a human donor in a cohort sampled during active COVID-19. The source material was peripheral blood. The CDR3 sequence is CAISELGDTQETQYF. CDR3 nucleotide sequence: TGTGCCATCAGTGAACTAGGGGACACACAAGAGACCCAGTACTTC.